The 22 T cell receptor beta chains given below trace back to one sample, sequenced in a study of T cells in Graves' hyperthyroidism and ophthalmopathy. Amplified regions were TCR beta CDR3 sequences from RNA transcripts. Using the HTBI primer set, a first-round RT-PCR was run on the TCR CDR3. TCRdb reprocessed the multiplex PCR reads with MiXCR, giving one entry per CDR3 protein. The sample contains 490,000 or so distinct CDR3 sequences, approximately 23% of which appear only once. Sequencing was performed on blood. The receptors stem from a woman aged 70-85 years with Graves' ophthalmopathy.

The genes are TRBV20-1 and TRBJ2-1; no clear D. Germline V lookup: CDR1 DFQATT, CDR2 SNEGSKA (reference sequence). The CDR3 covers 13 residues. The V end lost 0 bases, the J end lost 15 bases, and 18 bases lay between the germline ends. In nucleotides, the CDR3 is TGCAGTGCTAGAGATCTCGTCATTGGTAGACCGTTCTTC. This codes for CSARDLVIGRPFF.

The chain couples TRBV6-1 to TRBJ2-1; D is possibly TRBD1 (6 bases). The DNA end favors TRBJ2-7, so the J call may be wrong. The CDR3 consists of 14 residues. Per the germline V gene, CDR1 is MNHNS and CDR2 is SASEGT. CDR3 nucleotide sequence: TGTGCCAGCAGCCCAATACTTACAGGGAATGAGCAGTACTTC. Its translation: CASSPILTGNEQYF.

There are many counts of this clonotype. The rearrangement links TRBV2 to TRBJ1-2; D gene uncertain. Per germline, CDR1 SNHLY and CDR2 FYNNEI. V was trimmed by 7 bases and J by 5 bases, leaving 11 bases between them. The CDR3 loop spans 12 amino acids. The CDR3 sequence is CASTNRLYGYTF. The CDR3 DNA reads TGTGCCAGCACCAACAGATTATATGGCTACACCTTC.

V usage is TRBV20-1 and J usage is TRBJ1-1; D is ambiguous. The CDR3 is 12 residues long. Germline CDR1 DFQATT, CDR2 SNEGSKA (reference sequence). Between the trimmed V and J ends, which lost 3 bases and 8 bases, there was a span of 13 bases. The CDR3 here is CSASRPPKEAFF. CDR3 coding DNA: TGCAGTGCTAGCCGTCCCCCGAAAGAAGCTTTCTTT.

This clonotype appeared a few times. The chain carries TRBV12-3 or TRBV12-4 and TRBJ2-6, with 8 positions matching TRBD1. J lost 2 bases, V lost 6 bases, and 3 bases had no gene match. The CDR3 spans 15 residues. CDR3 sequence reads: CASRETGAGANVLTF. The DNA of the CDR3 is TGTGCCAGCAGAGAGACAGGGGCTGGGGCCAACGTCCTGACTTTC.

This clonotype was seen repeatedly, ten times or more. The chain links TRBV5-6 to TRBJ1-1, with D tentatively TRBD1 (6 bases). V was cut by 4 bases and J by 4 bases, with 8 bases left in between. The CDR3 covers 12 residues. The germline CDR1 and CDR2 sequences are SGHDT and YYEEEE. CDR3: CASSPRGTEAFF. CDR3 DNA sequence: TGTGCCAGCAGCCCCAGGGGCACTGAAGCTTTCTTT.

The V call is TRBV6-5, the J call TRBJ2-1; 13 nucleotides match TRBD2. The CDR3 runs to 17 residues. Germline CDR1 and CDR2: MNHEY and SVGAGI. The V and J ends lost 8 bases and 5 bases, in that order; junction bases with no gene match: 12. The CDR3 DNA sequence: TGTGCCAGCGTTACCCCAAAGGGACTAGCGGGGAACAATGAGCAGTTCTTC. Translating it yields CASVTPKGLAGNNEQFF.

The rearrangement uses TRBV6-8 and TRBJ2-7; no firm D call. This CDR3 comprises 13 residues. Germline V CDR1 and CDR2: MNHGY, SAAAGT. V dropped 2 bases and J dropped 7 bases, with 12 bases sitting between them. CDR3 in DNA: TGTGCCAGCAGTTACATTAGCCCGGTAGAGCAGTACTTC. Protein product: CASSYISPVEQYF.

This chain uses TRBV19 with TRBJ1-3, with 9 positions matching TRBD1. V gave up 6 bases and J gave up 3 bases; unmatched junction bases: 6. CDR1 and CDR2 from the germline V gene are LNHDA and SQIVND (reference sequence). The CDR3 sequence is 15 residues long. This CDR3 reads CASRDDRGDGNTIYF. The CDR3 DNA reads TGTGCCAGTAGGGACGACAGGGGGGATGGAAACACCATATATTTT.

This sequence joins TRBV9 and TRBJ1-2; the match to TRBD1 covers 11 bases. CDR1 is SGDLS, CDR2 YYNGEE, per germline. This CDR3 region has 15 residues. Trimming took 2 bases from V and 7 from J; bases not matched to a gene: 7. CDR3 sequence reads: CASSVWDRGNGGYTF. CDR3 bases: TGTGCCAGCAGCGTGTGGGACAGGGGGAATGGTGGCTACACCTTC.

The rearrangement links TRBV12-3 or TRBV12-4 to TRBJ2-7; D is undetermined. Between the trimmed V and J ends, which lost 4 bases and 6 bases, there was a span of 13 bases. CDR3 length: 13 residues. CDR3 region: CASSWTARSEQYF. The CDR3 nucleotides are TGTGCCAGCAGTTGGACCGCTAGGAGCGAGCAGTACTTC.

This chain uses TRBV28 with TRBJ2-5, with D unclear. The CDR3 covers 18 residues. Looked up from germline, CDR1 is MDHEN and CDR2 is SYDVKM. Trimming cost V 3 bases and J 1 base, with 21 bases left between them. CDR3 in amino acids: CASSFQAGQRGSQETQYF. CDR3 bases: TGTGCCAGCAGTTTCCAGGCCGGGCAGAGAGGTAGCCAAGAGACCCAGTACTTC. Full variable domain (missing parts from reference TRBV28 and TRBJ2-5): DVKVTQSSRYLVKRTGEKVFLECVQDMDHENMFWYRQDPGLGLRLIYFSYDVKMKEKGDIPEGYSVSREKKERFSLILESASTNQTSMYLCASSFQAGQRGSQETQYFGPGTRLLVL.

This chain links TRBV5-6 with TRBJ2-1; 9 nucleotides line up with TRBD1. Germline V gene lookup returns CDR1 SGHDT and CDR2 YYEEEE. The CDR3 totals 16 residues. Unmatched junction bases numbered 7, after V lost 1 base and J lost 5 bases. CDR3 DNA sequence: TGTGCCAGCAGCTTGCCGGGGACAGGGATAGACAATGAGCAGTTCTTC. Protein sequence: CASSLPGTGIDNEQFF.

There are many counts of this clonotype. The CDR3 reads CASSPQGFYGYTF. DNA of the CDR3: TGTGCCAGCAGCCCACAGGGCTTCTATGGCTACACCTTC. This chain links TRBV12-3 or TRBV12-4 with TRBJ1-2; D perhaps matches TRBD1 (6 bases). The CDR3 loop spans 13 amino acids. The V and J ends lost 6 bases and 4 bases respectively, with 12 bases between them.

This clonotype was recorded at least ten times. The V call is TRBV6-1, the J call TRBJ1-2; no clear D gene. The V and J ends lost 4 bases and 0 bases respectively, with 12 bases between them. The length of the CDR3 is 15 residues. Germline assignment: CDR1 MNHNS and CDR2 SASEGT. The CDR3 sequence: CASSASVKSNYGYTF. In DNA form, the CDR3 reads TGTGCCAGCAGTGCTTCCGTCAAGTCTAACTATGGCTACACCTTC.

This clonotype was seen many times. V is TRBV2 and J is TRBJ2-7; possibly TRBD1 for D (5 bases). Trimming pared 2 bases from V and 2 bases from J, leaving 13 bases between. The CDR3 is made up of 15 amino acids. CDR1 and CDR2 from the germline V gene are SNHLY and FYNNEI. CDR3 amino acids: CASSEIQGWAYEQYF. The CDR3 DNA follows: TGTGCCAGCAGTGAAATCCAGGGATGGGCCTACGAGCAGTACTTC.

This clonotype was recorded a few times. The chain links TRBV29-1 to TRBJ1-1; D is perhaps TRBD1 (5 bases). The CDR3 totals 16 residues. Germline CDR1 reads SQVTM; CDR2 reads ANQGSEA. Between the trimmed V and J ends, which lost 4 bases and 3 bases, there was a span of 21 bases. CDR3 sequence: CSVGTPRGGADTEAFF. The CDR3 region has the DNA TGCAGCGTTGGCACACCCCGAGGAGGGGCGGACACTGAAGCTTTCTTT.

This clonotype has more than one count but fewer than ten. The chain joins TRBV6-1 to TRBJ2-7, with 8 nucleotides matching TRBD2. In germline, CDR1 is MNHNS, CDR2 SASEGT. J gave up 6 bases and V 8 bases, and 9 bases lay outside the gene matches. The CDR3 consists of 13 residues. This chain's CDR3 is CASHRRGGGEQYF. The DNA for the CDR3 is TGTGCCAGCCATAGACGGGGGGGGGGCGAGCAGTACTTC.

The chain employs TRBV5-1 and TRBJ2-7; D call uncertain. This CDR3 is built from 14 residues. Germline V gene lookup returns CDR1 SGHRS and CDR2 YFSETQ. The germline V and J ends were trimmed by 3 bases and 2 bases, with 12 bases remaining between them. The CDR3 sequence is CASSSTGPAYEQYF. In DNA, the CDR3 is TGCGCCAGCAGCTCCACTGGGCCGGCCTACGAGCAGTACTTC.

The chain combines TRBV6-1 with TRBJ1-5; 7 nucleotides line up with TRBD1. J lost 3 bases, V lost 7 bases, and 3 bases had no gene match. CDR1 and CDR2 from the germline V gene are MNHNS and SASEGT. CDR3 length: 13 residues. Written as DNA, the CDR3 is TGTGCCAGCACGACAGGGATCAATCAGCCCCAGCATTTT. Residues: CASTTGINQPQHF.

This clonotype was picked up a small number of times. The gene calls are TRBV6-1 and TRBJ1-4, with TRBD1 as a possible D gene (6 bases). Deletions cut 5 bases from V and 4 bases from J, with 11 bases between. Germline loops: CDR1 MNHNS, CDR2 SASEGT. The CDR3 covers 14 residues. CDR3 bases: TGTGCCAGCAGTTCCGACAGGTTTAATGAAAAACTGTTTTTT. Amino acid sequence: CASSSDRFNEKLFF.

This clonotype showed up many times. J is TRBJ1-1 and V is TRBV6-1, with D possibly matching TRBD1 (5 bases). Germline CDR1 and CDR2: MNHNS and SASEGT. This CDR3 contains 14 residues. Trimming took 6 bases from V and 4 from J, leaving 15 bases between them. The CDR3 region is CASRSLSGLTEAFF. CDR3 bases: TGTGCCAGCAGGAGCCTTTCGGGGCTCACTGAAGCTTTCTTT.